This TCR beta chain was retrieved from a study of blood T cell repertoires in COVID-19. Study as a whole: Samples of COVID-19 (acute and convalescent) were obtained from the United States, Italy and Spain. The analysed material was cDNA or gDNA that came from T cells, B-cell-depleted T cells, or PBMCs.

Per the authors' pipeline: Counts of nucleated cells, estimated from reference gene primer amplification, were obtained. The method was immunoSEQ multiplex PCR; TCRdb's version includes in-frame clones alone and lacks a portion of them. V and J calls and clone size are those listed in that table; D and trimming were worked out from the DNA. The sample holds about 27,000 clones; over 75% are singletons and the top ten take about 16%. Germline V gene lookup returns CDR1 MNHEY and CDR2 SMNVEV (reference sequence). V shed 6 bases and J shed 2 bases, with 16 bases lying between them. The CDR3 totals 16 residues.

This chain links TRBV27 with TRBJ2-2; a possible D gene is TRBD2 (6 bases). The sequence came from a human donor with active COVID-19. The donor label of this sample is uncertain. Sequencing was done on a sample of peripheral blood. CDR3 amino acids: CASRSPGVTNTGELFF. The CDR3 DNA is TGTGCCAGCAGATCCCCGGGGGTCACCAACACCGGGGAGCTGTTTTTT.